One sample yielded the 4 T cell receptor beta chains listed below, sequenced in a study of regulatory T cells in long-lasting Graves disease. Arm-PCR of CDR3 regions with iRepertoire HTBI primers generated TCR beta libraries. A single record per CDR3 protein comes from TCRdb applying MiXCR to the multiplex PCR reads. Of almost 350,000 distinct CDR3 sequences in the sample, around 19% were seen once. The time point is: persistent/refractory GD, antithyroid drugs over 5 years with positive TRAb. Isolated PBMC RNA provided the starting material for the TCR library. Specimen: peripheral blood mononuclear cells (PBMCs), collected when the disease was refractory, from a patient treated with antithyroid drugs. The receptors were sampled from a female donor with Graves disease.

This clonotype has a single count. The V call is TRBV6-1, the J call TRBJ2-2, with 9 bases matching TRBD1. This CDR3 has 16 amino acids. V lost 6 bases to trimming and J lost 5 bases; unmatched junction nucleotides: 10. CDR1 is MNHNS, CDR2 SASEGT, per germline. CDR3 nucleotides: TGTGCCAGCAGCCCGGACAGGGGTCGATCGACCGGGGAGCTGTTTTTT. It codes for CASSPDRGRSTGELFF.

This clonotype was seen at least ten times. CDR3: CASSFRDSFYEQYF. CDR3 coding DNA: TGTGCCAGCAGCTTTCGGGACAGTTTCTACGAGCAGTACTTC. The gene calls are TRBV11-3 and TRBJ2-7, with TRBD1 matching 7 bases. The CDR3 is 14 residues long. The V gene's germline CDR1 is SGHNT and CDR2 YENEEA. V lost 3 bases to trimming and J lost 3 bases; unmatched junction nucleotides: 5.

To note about this clonotype: A far larger clone lies a single base away; this is likely a read error. The J gene is TRBJ2-5, the V gene TRBV27; TRBD1 or TRBD2 may be the D gene (5 bases each). Between the trimmed V and J ends, which lost 5 bases and 1 base, there was a span of 17 bases. The CDR3 has 16 amino acids. Germline CDR1 is MNHEY and CDR2 is SMNVEV (reference sequence). CDR3 amino acids: CASSRGPRGLQETQYF. DNA of the CDR3: TGTGCCAGCAGTCGTGGGCCGAGGGGCCTCCAAGAGACCCAGTACTTC.

The sample holds many counts of this clonotype. The chain couples TRBV12-3 or TRBV12-4 to TRBJ2-1; 15 bases fit TRBD2. With 3 bases clipped from V and 8 bases from J, the junction kept 2 bases outside the gene matches. The CDR3 consists of 15 residues. For the CDR3, the DNA is TGTGCCAGCAGTTTGCGGACTAGCGGGAGGGATGAGCAGTTCTTC. Protein product: CASSLRTSGRDEQFF.